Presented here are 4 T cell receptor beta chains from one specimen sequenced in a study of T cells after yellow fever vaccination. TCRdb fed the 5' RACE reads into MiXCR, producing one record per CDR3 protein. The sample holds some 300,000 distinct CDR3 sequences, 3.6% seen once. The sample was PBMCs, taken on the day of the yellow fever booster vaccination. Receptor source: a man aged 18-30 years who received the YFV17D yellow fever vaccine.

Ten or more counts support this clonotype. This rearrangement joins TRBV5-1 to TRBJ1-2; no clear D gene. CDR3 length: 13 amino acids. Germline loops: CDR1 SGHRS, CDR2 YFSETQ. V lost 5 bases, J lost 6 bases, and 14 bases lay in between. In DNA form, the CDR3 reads TGCGCCAGCAGAGGTTCCCAGACGGATGGCTACACCTTC. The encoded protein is CASRGSQTDGYTF.

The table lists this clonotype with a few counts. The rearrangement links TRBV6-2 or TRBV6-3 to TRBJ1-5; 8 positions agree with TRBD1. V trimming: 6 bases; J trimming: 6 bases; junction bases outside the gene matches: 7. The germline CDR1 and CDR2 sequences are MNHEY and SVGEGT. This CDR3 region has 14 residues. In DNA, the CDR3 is TGTGCCAGCAGCCCTACAGGGGGGTTTCAGCCCCAGCATTTT. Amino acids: CASSPTGGFQPQHF.

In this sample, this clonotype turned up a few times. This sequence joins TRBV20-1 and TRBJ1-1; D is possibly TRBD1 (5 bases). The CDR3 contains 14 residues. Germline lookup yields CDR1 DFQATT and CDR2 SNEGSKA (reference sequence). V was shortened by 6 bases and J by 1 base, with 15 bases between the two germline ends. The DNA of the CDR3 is TGCAGTGCCCCGAGGTGGGGACCGAACACTGAAGCTTTCTTT. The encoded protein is CSAPRWGPNTEAFF.

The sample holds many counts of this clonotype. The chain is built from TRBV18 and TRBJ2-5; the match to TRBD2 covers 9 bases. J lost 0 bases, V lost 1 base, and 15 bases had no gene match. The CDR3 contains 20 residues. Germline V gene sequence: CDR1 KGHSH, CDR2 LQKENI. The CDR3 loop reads CASSPRPAGGIPGHQETQYF. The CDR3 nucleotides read TGTGCCAGCTCACCACGTCCCGCGGGGGGGATACCCGGCCACCAAGAGACCCAGTACTTC.